This T cell receptor (beta chain) was identified in a study of blood T cells in healthy people across ages. Sample-barcoded 5' priming and a J-beta primer mix drove a second PCR of 7 to 11 cycles. In TCRdb, the 5' RACE reads were re-called with MiXCR into one record per CDR3 protein. The table lists 1.2 million to 1.5 million distinct CDR3 sequences, roughly 45% of them singletons. The CDR3 length is 16 residues. Germline V CDR1 and CDR2: LGHDT, YNNKEL (reference sequence). Deletions cut 0 bases from V and 6 bases from J, with 16 bases between. The sample consisted of blood. V usage is TRBV3-1 and J usage is TRBJ2-3; D is possibly TRBD2 (6 bases). The origin of this receptor is a woman between 18 and 29 years old in good health. CDR3 in DNA: TGTGCCAGCAGCCAAGACGCGGGACTCGGCGGGGATACGCAGTATTTT. This sequence encodes CASSQDAGLGGDTQYF.